The T cell receptor beta chain described here comes from a study of blood T cell repertoires in COVID-19. Study overall: Sample material is recorded as cDNA or gDNA derived from T cells, B-cell-depleted T cells, or PBMCs.

The trim removed 4 bases at V and 6 bases at J, leaving 13 bases unmatched. Germline V gene data show CDR1 as SGHTA and CDR2 as FQGNSA. The CDR3 is made up of 18 amino acids. How the authors handled the data: For nucleated cells, counts were estimated from reference gene primer amplification. This table comes from immunoSEQ multiplex PCR, and its TCRdb copy is limited to in-frame clones, with some not included. V, J and clone size are those of that table, while D and trimming were read from the DNA. The sample has around 100,000 clones, around four fifths seen once; the top ten hold 13%. The clonotype was recovered from a man over 45 with active or convalescent COVID-19. The chain recombines TRBV7-2 with TRBJ2-7; 15 nucleotides align to TRBD2. The specimen sequenced was peripheral blood. In nucleotides, the CDR3 is TGTGCCAGCAGCTCCACGACGGGACTAGCGGGAGGCTTCCGCGAGCAGTACTTC. It encodes CASSSTTGLAGGFREQYF.